This T cell receptor beta chain stems from a study of blood T cell repertoires in COVID-19 (dated by TCRdb to 2018 to 2020). With regard to the full study: The collaborator samples originated in the United States, Italy and Spain and spanned the acute and convalescent phases of COVID-19. The sample metadata nearly always contained a de-identified subject ID, COVID-19 status, age in years and sex. Samples came from the ongoing ImmuneRACE study (first 160 participants) plus 1,254 subjects from 6 global collaborators. The prospective study material was composed of cDNA or gDNA derived from T cells, B-cell-depleted T cells, or PBMCs. Where HLA class I and class II types were available, the types were taken from metadata supplied by the sample provider, not from assay-based typing. The repertoires were released in a freely available public database intended as a resource for research on the immune response to SARS-CoV-2. Deeply sampled blood TCRbeta repertoires from subjects exposed to, actively infected with, or recovered from COVID-19 were included in the dataset. On the study overall, not on this receptor specifically: The quantity of clinical and demographic metadata differed by source and by participant and was supplied without curation.

Each collaborating institution followed its own protocols to collect whole blood in K2EDTA tubes. For TCRbeta analysis, collaborator samples were shipped as frozen whole blood, as isolated PBMCs, or as DNA extracted from either sample type. The immunoSEQ Assay, a bias-controlled multiplex PCR, was used to amplify TCRbeta CDR3 regions from genomic DNA. Regarding the original processing steps: The number of nucleated cells in each sample was estimated by amplification of reference gene primers within the assay. Sequence reads were collapsed and filtered to measure the absolute abundance of every unique TCRbeta CDR3 rearrangement. For each sample, productive Simpson clonality was calculated as the square root of Simpson's diversity index over productive rearrangements. TCRdb holds this immuneACCESS table with in-frame rearrangements only. Some clones are missing; in checked studies, unresolved V genes explain under half, and the rest has no known cause. V and J calls and clone size are those listed in that table; D and trimming were worked out from the DNA. The sample data list 190,000 or so clones, and 85% to 90% of these were observed just once. The ten largest clones represent 0.75% to 0.9% of the sample.

To note about this clone: The clone's antigen remains unknown. Base qualities are not at hand, and no much larger clone is one base apart. This sample also contains other DNA sequences that code for the same CDR3.

Reading from cysteine to phenylalanine, the CDR3 counts 13 amino acids. The DNA shown is the 39-base CDR3, in frame from base 1. Via the germline V gene, CDR1 is KGHSH and CDR2 LQKENI. V gives up 2 bases and J gives up 0 bases, and the segment between their germline ends measures 5 bases. The sequence joins TRBV18 to TRBJ2-7; TRBD2 might be the D gene, on 5 matching bases. Sample: peripheral blood. The clonotype comes from a woman aged 70-85 years with acute or convalescent COVID-19. The nucleotide sequence is TGTGCCAGCTCACCAGGGAGCTCCTACGAGCAGTACTTC. Translated, this is CASSPGSSYEQYF.